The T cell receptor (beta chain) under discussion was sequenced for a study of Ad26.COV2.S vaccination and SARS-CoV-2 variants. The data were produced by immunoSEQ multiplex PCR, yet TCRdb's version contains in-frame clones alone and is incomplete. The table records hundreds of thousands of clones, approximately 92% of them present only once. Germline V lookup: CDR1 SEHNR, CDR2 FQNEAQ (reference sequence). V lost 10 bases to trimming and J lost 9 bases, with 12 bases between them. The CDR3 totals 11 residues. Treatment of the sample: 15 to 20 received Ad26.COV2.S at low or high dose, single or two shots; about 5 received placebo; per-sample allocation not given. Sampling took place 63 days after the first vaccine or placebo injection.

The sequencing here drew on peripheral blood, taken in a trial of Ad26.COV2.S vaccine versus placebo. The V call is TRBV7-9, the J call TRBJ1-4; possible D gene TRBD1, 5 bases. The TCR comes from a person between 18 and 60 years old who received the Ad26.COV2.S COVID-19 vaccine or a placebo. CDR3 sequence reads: CAIGGTQKLFF. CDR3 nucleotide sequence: TGTGCCATCGGGGGGACTCAAAAACTGTTTTTT.